This TCR beta chain was sequenced during a study of T-cell memory formation after mild COVID-19 (dated by TCRdb to the early 2020s). In terms of the full investigation: Most TCR sequence clusters were specific to one of the two donors. Two young, previously healthy adult volunteers made up the cohort, one male and one female. In a couple of donors, T-cell clones that expanded and contracted after mild COVID-19 were tracked by sequencing TCRalpha and TCRbeta repertoires over time.

Ficoll-Paque density gradient centrifugation was the method used to isolate PBMCs. This clonotype has a handful of counts. The specificity of this receptor is unknown. No base quality information exists; no much larger clone differs at one position. Instrument used: Illumina NovaSeq 6000. cDNA libraries for TCRalpha and TCRbeta were prepared by 5'RACE using constant-segment primers, with sample barcodes and unique molecular identifiers added. Trizol reagent was used to extract RNA from every sample. The libraries were amplified in two PCR steps, and the second step added a second sample barcode and Illumina TruSeq adapters. Libraries were sequenced on an Illumina NovaSeq with 2 x 150 bp paired-end reads. The authors' pipeline ran thus. Reads were demultiplexed and collapsed into UMI-guided consensus sequences with migec v1.2.7. Using mixcr v2.1.11, the UMI consensuses were aligned to TRA and TRB V and J templates and assembled into clonotypes. A clonotype was counted as expanded or contracted only if both edgeR and NoisET called the change significant, with noise models trained on biological replicates. For edgeR calls, a false discovery rate-adjusted p below 0.01 and a log2 fold-change threshold of 1 were applied. As an exploratory analysis of dynamics, max-normalized trajectories of the 1000 most abundant clonotypes were examined with PCA combined with hierarchical clustering. The CD4 or CD8 phenotype of responding clones was assigned using the separately sequenced CD4+ and CD8+ repertoires. In TCRdb, the public reads were trimmed at Q25 with fastp and aligned with MiXCR, with productive beta chains retained. Each entry merges the rows of one CDR3 protein and shows their most common DNA and genes. TCRdb's processing, not the authors' own work, is the source of the V and J calls. Across this sample there are 200,000 to 250,000 distinct CDR3 sequences, with around 8.8% seen only once. About 3.8% of the sample goes to the ten largest clones.

From the cysteine through the phenylalanine, the CDR3 covers 14 amino acids. Only the CDR3 region is kept as DNA, spanning 42 bases read in frame from base 1. Based on the germline V gene, the CDR1 and CDR2 sequences are SGHNT and YENEEA. From V the trimming removes 5 bases and from J it removes 10 bases, while the gene matches leave 9 bases of the junction unaccounted for. The paper's findings and limits, for the study overall: Whether the second-wave clones peaking on day 37 were SARS-CoV-2 specific was not confirmed. The study covered only a couple of mild cases, and larger cohorts including severe cases with pre-infection samples were considered necessary. Some responding clones were detected in pre-infection memory, suggesting pre-existing cross-reactive memory T cells joined the SARS-CoV-2 response. Balanced CD4/CD8 phenotypes were observed for clones contracting from day 15 to 85, whereas a bias towards CD4+ was observed for a second wave of clones expanding from day 15 to 37. Contracting CD4+ clones turned up mainly in the CM and EM memory subsets, whereas EMRA was where CD8+ clones were enriched.

The chain employs TRBV11-3 and TRBJ2-1, with 9 central nucleotides matching TRBD2. The source is a man aged 18 to 35 who had mild COVID-19 (a few samples of this study predate the infection). The sample titles of this study are shuffled in the database, so cell type and time point are left out; the donor was told from shared clones. Sequencing was performed on PBMCs or a T cell subset sorted from them (not recorded which). The CDR3 corresponds to CASSITGLADEQFF. The sequenced DNA is TGTGCCAGCAGCATTACGGGACTAGCAGACGAGCAGTTCTTC.